The 9 T cell receptor beta chains given below trace back to one sample, sequenced in a study of T cell clones after liver transplantation (dated by TCRdb to the late 2010s). The library was generated by the immunoSEQ multiplex PCR assay. TCRdb stores this immuneACCESS table with in-frame sequences only. Part of the clones is absent; in the studies checked, under half of the shortfall reflects unresolved V genes, and no reason is known for the rest. This sample gives approximately 100,000 clones in total; roughly four fifths of them show up just once. About 3% of the sample is taken by the ten largest. The sample here was CD4+ T cells from blood, taken 45 to 50 months after liver transplant. These receptors were obtained from a human patient who received a liver transplant. After a transplant, the donor of the graft may account for some T cells.

This rearrangement joins TRBV19 to TRBJ1-5; D is unclear. The V end lost 8 bases, the J end lost 3 bases, and 14 bases lay between the germline ends. The CDR3 totals 14 residues. The germline gives CDR1 LNHDA, CDR2 SQIVND (reference sequence). In nucleotides, the CDR3 is TGTGCCAGTTCTAGCGGGGTCGTCAATCAGCCCCAGCATTTT. Encoded protein: CASSSGVVNQPQHF. Together with reference TRBV19 and TRBJ1-5, the CDR3 gives the full variable domain: DGGITQSPKYLFRKEGQNVTLSCEQNLNHDAMYWYRQDPGQGLRLIYYSQIVNDFQKGDIAEGYSVSREKKESFPLTVTSAQKNPTAFYLCASSSGVVNQPQHFGDGTRLSIL.

This chain uses TRBV30 with TRBJ2-5, with 11 bases that match TRBD2. This CDR3 has 15 amino acids. The J segment lost 4 bases and the V segment lost 1 base, leaving 5 bases of the junction unmatched. In germline, CDR1 is GTSNPN, CDR2 SVGIG (reference sequence). The DNA of the CDR3 is TGTGCCTGGAGTGATAATGGACTAGCGGGAGAGACCCAGTACTTC. It translates to CAWSDNGLAGETQYF.

The rearrangement uses TRBV11-3 and TRBJ2-1; perhaps TRBD1 as D (6 bases). Trimming cost V 1 base and J 2 bases, with 9 bases left between them. The CDR3 runs 15 residues. Germline CDR1 and CDR2: SGHNT and YENEEA. CDR3 DNA sequence: TGTGCCAGCAGCTTAGGCCAGGGGACCTACAATGAGCAGTTCTTC. Protein: CASSLGQGTYNEQFF.

V usage is TRBV7-2 and J usage is TRBJ1-1, with D unclear. Germline CDR1 is SGHTA and CDR2 is FQGNSA. This CDR3 spans 12 amino acids. V was cut by 4 bases and J by 3 bases, with 6 bases left in between. DNA of the CDR3: TGTGCCAGCAGCTCGACGGACACTGAAGCTTTCTTT. Its translation is CASSSTDTEAFF. The complete variable domain, with remaining parts taken from reference TRBV7-2 and TRBJ1-1, reads GAGVSQSPSNKVTEKGKDVELRCDPISGHTALYWYRQSLGQGLEFLIYFQGNSAPDKSGLPSDRFSAERTGGSVSTLTIQRTQQEDSAVYLCASSSTDTEAFFGQGTRLTVV.

This rearrangement joins TRBV28 to TRBJ2-1, with D perhaps matching TRBD2 (5 bases). CDR3 length equals 15 residues. Trimming stripped 5 bases from V and 8 bases from J, with 19 bases between. CDR1 and CDR2 (germline): MDHEN, SYDVKM. In nucleotides, the CDR3 is TGTGCCAGCAGTGCAATACTAGGGTTATACGATGAGCAGTTCTTC. Its translation: CASSAILGLYDEQFF.

As regards this clone: The same CDR3 is also encoded by other DNA sequences in this sample. This chain connects TRBV27 to TRBJ2-7; D perhaps matches TRBD2 (6 bases). The CDR3 sequence is 11 residues long. CDR1 MNHEY and CDR2 SMNVEV come from the germline V gene (reference sequence). Trimming cost V 11 bases and J 3 bases, with 11 bases left between them. The CDR3 bases are TGTGCCGCTGGGGGGTACTACGAGCAGTACTTC. Translation gives CAAGGYYEQYF.

The rearrangement joins TRBV11-3 to TRBJ2-1, with D hard to call. Per germline, CDR1 SGHNT and CDR2 YENEEA. Trimming left V 5 bases short and J 6 bases short, with 11 bases between. The CDR3 is made up of 13 amino acids. Written as DNA, the CDR3 is TGTGCCAGCAGCCCCTCCGTGGGCAATGAGCAGTTCTTC. Translation: CASSPSVGNEQFF.

The rearrangement links TRBV27 to TRBJ1-2; 7 nucleotides agree with TRBD1. CDR1 and CDR2 (germline): MNHEY, SMNVEV (reference sequence). The CDR3 totals 19 residues. V was clipped by 2 bases and J by 4 bases; unmatched bases: 19. CDR3 in DNA: TGTGCCAGCAGTTTAGCTTGGGGCCTCGGCCAGGGGGAGACCTATGGCTACACCTTC. Protein sequence: CASSLAWGLGQGETYGYTF.

The chain carries TRBV5-1 and TRBJ1-1; D is possibly TRBD1 (5 bases). The CDR3 runs to 14 residues. The V gene lost 4 bases and the J gene lost 3 bases, with 13 bases spanning the gap. Per germline, CDR1 SGHRS and CDR2 YFSETQ. CDR3 loop: CASSPIRGDTEAFF. CDR3 DNA sequence: TGCGCCAGCAGCCCCATTCGGGGGGACACTGAAGCTTTCTTT.